This T cell receptor (beta chain) was sequenced during a study of cytomegalovirus exposure and HLA in healthy donors. Study-level background: From HLA-typed donors, an early data release held some 91 million unique TCRs.

Study results and limitations: Presence/absence comparisons presumed near-even sequencing depth among donors.

13 Jbeta primers and 60 Vbeta primers were used for the PCR. This table comes from immunoSEQ multiplex PCR, and its TCRdb copy is limited to in-frame clones, with some not included. The table shows about 94,000 clones, with about 75% occurring only once. This clone was detected only once. Its antigen is not identified. V lost 5 bases to trimming and J lost 10 bases; unmatched junction nucleotides: 10. Germline V gene sequence: CDR1 MNHEY, CDR2 SMNVEV (reference sequence). This CDR3 is built from 15 residues. The clonotype was recovered from a man aged 35-49 years in good health and CMV-seropositive. V gene TRBV27 combines with J gene TRBJ1-6; 8 bases align to TRBD1. What was sequenced was PBMCs. CDR3 amino acids: CASSPLRTGNSPLHF. CDR3 nucleotides: TGTGCCAGCAGTCCCCTCCGGACAGGGAACTCACCCCTCCACTTT.